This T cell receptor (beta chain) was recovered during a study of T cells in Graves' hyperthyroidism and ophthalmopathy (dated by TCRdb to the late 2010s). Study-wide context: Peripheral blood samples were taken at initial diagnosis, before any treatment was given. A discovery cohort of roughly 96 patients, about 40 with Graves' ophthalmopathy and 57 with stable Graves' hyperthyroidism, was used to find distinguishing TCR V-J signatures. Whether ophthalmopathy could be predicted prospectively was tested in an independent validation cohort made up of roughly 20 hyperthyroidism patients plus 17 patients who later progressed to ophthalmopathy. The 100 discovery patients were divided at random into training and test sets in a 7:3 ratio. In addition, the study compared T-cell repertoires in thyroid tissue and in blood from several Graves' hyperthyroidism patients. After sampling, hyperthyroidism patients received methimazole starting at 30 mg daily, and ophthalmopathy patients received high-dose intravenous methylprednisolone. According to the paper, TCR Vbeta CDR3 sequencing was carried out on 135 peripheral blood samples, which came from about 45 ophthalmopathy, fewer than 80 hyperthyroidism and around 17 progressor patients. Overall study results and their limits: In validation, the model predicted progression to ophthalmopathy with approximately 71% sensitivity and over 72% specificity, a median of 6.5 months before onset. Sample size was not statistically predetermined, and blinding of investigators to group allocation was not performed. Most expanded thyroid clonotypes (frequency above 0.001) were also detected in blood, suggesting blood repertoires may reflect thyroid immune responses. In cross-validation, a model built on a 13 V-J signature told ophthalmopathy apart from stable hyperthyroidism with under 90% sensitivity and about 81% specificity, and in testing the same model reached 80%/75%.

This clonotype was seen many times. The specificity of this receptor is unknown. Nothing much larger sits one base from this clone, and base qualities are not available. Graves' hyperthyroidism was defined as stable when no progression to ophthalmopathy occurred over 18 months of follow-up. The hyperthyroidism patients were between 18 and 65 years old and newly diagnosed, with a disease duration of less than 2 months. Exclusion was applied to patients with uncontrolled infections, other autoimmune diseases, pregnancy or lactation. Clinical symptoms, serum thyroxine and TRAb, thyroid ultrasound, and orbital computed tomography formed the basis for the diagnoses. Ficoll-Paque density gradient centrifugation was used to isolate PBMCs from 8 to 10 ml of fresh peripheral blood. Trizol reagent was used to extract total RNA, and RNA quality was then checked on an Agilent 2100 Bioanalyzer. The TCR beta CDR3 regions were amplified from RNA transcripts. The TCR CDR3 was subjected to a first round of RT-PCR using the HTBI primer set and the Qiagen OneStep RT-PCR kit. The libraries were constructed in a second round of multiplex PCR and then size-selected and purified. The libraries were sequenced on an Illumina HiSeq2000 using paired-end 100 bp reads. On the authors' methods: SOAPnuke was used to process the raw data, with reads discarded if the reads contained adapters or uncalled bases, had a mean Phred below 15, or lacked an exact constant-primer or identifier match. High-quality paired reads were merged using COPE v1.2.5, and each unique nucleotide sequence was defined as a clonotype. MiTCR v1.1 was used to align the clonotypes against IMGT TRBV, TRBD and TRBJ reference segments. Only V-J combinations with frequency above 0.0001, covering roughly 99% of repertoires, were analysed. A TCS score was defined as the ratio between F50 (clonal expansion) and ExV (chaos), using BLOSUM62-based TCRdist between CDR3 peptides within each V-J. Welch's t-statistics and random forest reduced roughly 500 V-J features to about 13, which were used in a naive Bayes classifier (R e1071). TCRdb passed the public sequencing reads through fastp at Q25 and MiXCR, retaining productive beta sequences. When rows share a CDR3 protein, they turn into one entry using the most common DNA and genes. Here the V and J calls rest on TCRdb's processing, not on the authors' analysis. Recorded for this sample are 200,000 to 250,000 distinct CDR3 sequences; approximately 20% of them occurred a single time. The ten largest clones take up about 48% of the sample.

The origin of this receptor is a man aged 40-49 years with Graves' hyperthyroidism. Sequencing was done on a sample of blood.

This receptor has the CDR3 CASSYIGLAGENNEQFF. The sequence in DNA is TGTGCCAGCAGTTACATAGGACTAGCGGGGGAAAACAATGAGCAGTTCTTC. The V gene is TRBV6-2 or TRBV6-3 and the J gene is TRBJ2-1, and 13 junctional nucleotides match TRBD2. V has 2 bases trimmed and J has 5 bases trimmed; junction bases matching no gene number 6. The CDR3, cysteine through phenylalanine, is 17 amino acids long. Only CDR3 DNA remains: 51 bases, in frame from the first base. Based on the germline V gene, the CDR1 and CDR2 sequences are MNHEY and SVGEGT.